The text below deals with one T cell receptor beta chain. Antigen unknown. The data are from a study of T cell therapy after organ transplantation. The protocol was immunoSEQ multiplex PCR, while the TCRdb copy is restricted to in-frame clones and leaves out a portion. The repertoire has 45,000 to 50,000 clones, roughly 93% of them found once; the top ten carry about 3.1%. This CDR3 has 13 amino acids. V was shortened by 5 bases and J by 1 base, with 9 bases between the two germline ends. CDR1 is ENHRY and CDR2 is SYGVKD in the germline V gene. Study outcomes and limitations: Few nonresponder expansions may reflect low coverage from poor CD8+ yield.

This receptor was taken from a human patient who had received a solid organ transplant and had CMV disease. The input for sequencing was CD8+ T cells from blood, taken before autologous CMV-specific T cell therapy. The chain employs TRBV10-3 and TRBJ2-7, with D maybe TRBD1 (6 bases). The CDR3 bases are TGTGCCATCAGTCTAGGGGGATCCTACGAGCAGTACTTC. Its translation: CAISLGGSYEQYF.